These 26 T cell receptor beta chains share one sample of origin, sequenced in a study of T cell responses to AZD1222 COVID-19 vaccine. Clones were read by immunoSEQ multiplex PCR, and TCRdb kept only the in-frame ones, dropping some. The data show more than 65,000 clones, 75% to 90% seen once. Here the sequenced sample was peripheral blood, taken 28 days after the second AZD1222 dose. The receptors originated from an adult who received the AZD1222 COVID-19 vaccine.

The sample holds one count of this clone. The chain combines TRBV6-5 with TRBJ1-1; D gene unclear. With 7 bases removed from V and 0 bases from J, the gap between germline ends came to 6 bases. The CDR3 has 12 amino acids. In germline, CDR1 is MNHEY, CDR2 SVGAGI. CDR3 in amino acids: CASTLLNTEAFF. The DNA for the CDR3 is TGTGCCAGCACCTTATTGAACACTGAAGCTTTCTTT.

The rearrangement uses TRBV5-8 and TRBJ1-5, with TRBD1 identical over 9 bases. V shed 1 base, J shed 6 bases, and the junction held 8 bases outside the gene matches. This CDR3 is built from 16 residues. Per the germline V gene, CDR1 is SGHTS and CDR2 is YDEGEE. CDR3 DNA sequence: TGTGCCAGCAGCTTGTTAACAGGGGGCGGTGGTCAGCCCCAGCATTTT. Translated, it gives CASSLLTGGGGQPQHF.

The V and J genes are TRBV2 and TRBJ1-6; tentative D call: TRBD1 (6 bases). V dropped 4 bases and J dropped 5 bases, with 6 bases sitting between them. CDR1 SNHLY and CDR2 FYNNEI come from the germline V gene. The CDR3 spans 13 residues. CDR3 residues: CASSGTDNSPLHF. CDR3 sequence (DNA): TGTGCCAGCAGTGGGACAGATAATTCACCCCTCCACTTT.

The CDR3 DNA sequence: TGCGCCAGCAGCTTGGGCGCCACCTACAATGAGCAGTTCTTC. Its translation is CASSLGATYNEQFF. V is TRBV5-1 and J is TRBJ2-1, with unresolved D. CDR3 size: 14 residues. Trimming shortened V by 0 bases and J by 2 bases, and 6 bases separated the two germline ends. CDR1 is SGHRS, CDR2 YFSETQ, per germline.

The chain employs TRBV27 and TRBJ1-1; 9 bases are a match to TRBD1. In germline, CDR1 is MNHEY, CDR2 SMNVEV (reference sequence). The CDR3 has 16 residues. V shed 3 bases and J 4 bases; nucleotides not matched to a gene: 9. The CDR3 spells CASSLGTGMVSTEAFF. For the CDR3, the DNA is TGTGCCAGCAGTTTGGGGACAGGGATGGTTAGCACTGAAGCTTTCTTT.

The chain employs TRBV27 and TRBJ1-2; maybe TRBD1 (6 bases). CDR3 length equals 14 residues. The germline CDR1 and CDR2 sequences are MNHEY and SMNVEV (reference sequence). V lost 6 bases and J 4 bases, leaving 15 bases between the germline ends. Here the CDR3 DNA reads TGTGCCAGCAGGTTAACAGGGTTGAGCTATGGCTACACCTTC. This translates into CASRLTGLSYGYTF.

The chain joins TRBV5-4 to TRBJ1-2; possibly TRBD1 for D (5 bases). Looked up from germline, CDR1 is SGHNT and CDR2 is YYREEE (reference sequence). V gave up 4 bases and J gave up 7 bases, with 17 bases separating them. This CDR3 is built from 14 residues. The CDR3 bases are TGTGCCAGCAGCCCCATCGATGGGGCTGGTGGCTACACCTTC. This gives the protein CASSPIDGAGGYTF.

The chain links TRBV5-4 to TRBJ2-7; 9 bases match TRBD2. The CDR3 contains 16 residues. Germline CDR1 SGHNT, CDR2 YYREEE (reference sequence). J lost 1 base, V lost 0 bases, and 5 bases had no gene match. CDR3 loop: CASSLASLAGSYEQYF. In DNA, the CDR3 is TGTGCCAGCAGCTTGGCCTCGCTAGCGGGGTCCTACGAGCAGTACTTC.

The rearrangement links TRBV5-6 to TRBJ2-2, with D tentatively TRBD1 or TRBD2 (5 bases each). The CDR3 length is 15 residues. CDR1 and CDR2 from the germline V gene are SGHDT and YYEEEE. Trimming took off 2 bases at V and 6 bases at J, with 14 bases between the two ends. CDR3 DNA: TGTGCCAGCAGCTTCCGCAGGGCGGGTCCCGGGGAGCTGTTTTTT. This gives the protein CASSFRRAGPGELFF.

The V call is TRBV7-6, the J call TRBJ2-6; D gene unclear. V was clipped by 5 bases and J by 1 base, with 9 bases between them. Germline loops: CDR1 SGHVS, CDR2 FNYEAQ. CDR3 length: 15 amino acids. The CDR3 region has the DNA TGTGCCAGCAGCAGAGCCCCATCTGGGGCCAACGTCCTGACTTTC. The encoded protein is CASSRAPSGANVLTF. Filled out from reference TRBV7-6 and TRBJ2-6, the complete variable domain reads GAGVSQSPRYKVTKRGQDVALRCDPISGHVSLYWYRQALGQGPEFLTYFNYEAQQDKSGLPNDRFSAERPEGSISTLTIQRTEQRDSAMYRCASSRAPSGANVLTFGAGSRLTVL.

CDR3 region: CAISVDWGGYTF. As DNA, the CDR3 is TGTGCCATCAGTGTCGACTGGGGTGGCTACACCTTC. The chain joins TRBV10-3 to TRBJ1-2, with D unclear. The CDR3 runs 12 residues. Germline loops: CDR1 ENHRY, CDR2 SYGVKD. Between the trimmed V and J ends, which lost 4 bases and 7 bases, there was a span of 10 bases.

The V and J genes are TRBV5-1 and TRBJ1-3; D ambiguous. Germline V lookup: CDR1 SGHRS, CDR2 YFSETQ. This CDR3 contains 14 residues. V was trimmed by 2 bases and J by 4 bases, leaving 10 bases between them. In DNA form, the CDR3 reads TGCGCCAGCAGCTTAACTGGGCTGGGAAACACCATATATTTT. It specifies CASSLTGLGNTIYF.

The CDR3 DNA reads as TGTGCCAGCAGCTTAGTCACCGGGTCCCCGCAGGCTTTCTTT. Translating it yields CASSLVTGSPQAFF. The rearrangement joins TRBV11-2 to TRBJ1-1; unclear D gene. The CDR3 sequence is 14 residues long. Trimming stripped 1 base from V and 11 bases from J, with 17 bases between. The germline gives CDR1 SGHAT, CDR2 FQNNGV.

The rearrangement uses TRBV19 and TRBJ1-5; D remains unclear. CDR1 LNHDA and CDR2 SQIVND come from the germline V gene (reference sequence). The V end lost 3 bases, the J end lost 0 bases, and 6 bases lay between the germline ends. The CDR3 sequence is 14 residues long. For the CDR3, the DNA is TGTGCCAGTAGTATCCCCGTTAGCAATCAGCCCCAGCATTTT. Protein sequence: CASSIPVSNQPQHF.

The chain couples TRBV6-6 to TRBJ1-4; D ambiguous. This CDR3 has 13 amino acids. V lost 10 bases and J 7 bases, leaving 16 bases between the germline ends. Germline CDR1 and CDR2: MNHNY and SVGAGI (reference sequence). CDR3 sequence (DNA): TGTGCCATCTCGCTCACTGGTCGTGAAAAACTGTTTTTT. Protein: CAISLTGREKLFF.

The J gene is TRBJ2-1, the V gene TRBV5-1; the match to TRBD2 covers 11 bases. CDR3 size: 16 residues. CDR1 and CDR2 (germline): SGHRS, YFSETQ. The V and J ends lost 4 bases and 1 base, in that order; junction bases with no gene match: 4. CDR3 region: CASSDASGGSYNEQFF. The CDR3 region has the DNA TGCGCCAGCAGCGATGCTAGCGGGGGGTCCTACAATGAGCAGTTCTTC. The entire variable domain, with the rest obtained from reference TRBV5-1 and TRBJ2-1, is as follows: KAGVTQTPRYLIKTRGQQVTLSCSPISGHRSVSWYQQTPGQGLQFLFEYFSETQRNKGNFPGRFSGRQFSNSRSEMNVSTLELGDSALYLCASSDASGGSYNEQFFGPGTRLTVL.

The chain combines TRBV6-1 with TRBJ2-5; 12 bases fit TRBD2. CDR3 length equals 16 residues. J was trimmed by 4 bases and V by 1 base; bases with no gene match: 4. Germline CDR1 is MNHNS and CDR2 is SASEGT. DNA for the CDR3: TGTGCCAGCAGTGAAGGGACTAGCGGGGTGGGAGAGACCCAGTACTTC. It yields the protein CASSEGTSGVGETQYF.

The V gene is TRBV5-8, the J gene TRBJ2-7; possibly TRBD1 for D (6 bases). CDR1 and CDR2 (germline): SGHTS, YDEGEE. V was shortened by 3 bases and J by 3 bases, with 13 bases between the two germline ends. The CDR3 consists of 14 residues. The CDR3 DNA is TGTGCCAGCAGCTACAGGGAAGTTAGCTACGAGCAGTACTTC. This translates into CASSYREVSYEQYF. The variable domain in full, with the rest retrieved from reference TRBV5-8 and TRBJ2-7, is EAGVTQSPTHLIKTRGQQATLRCSPISGHTSVYWYQQALGLGLQFLLWYDEGEERNRGNFPPRFSGRQFPNYSSELNVNALELEDSALYLCASSYREVSYEQYFGPGTRLTVT.

CDR3 in DNA: TGTGCCAGCAGAGACGGACAGAGCTCTGGAAACACCATATATTTT. It yields the protein CASRDGQSSGNTIYF. The chain joins TRBV6-5 to TRBJ1-3, with D tentatively TRBD1 (6 bases). The CDR3 totals 15 residues. The V gene lost 6 bases and the J gene lost 0 bases, with 12 bases spanning the gap. The germline V gene encodes CDR1 MNHEY and CDR2 SVGAGI.

This chain's CDR3 is CAWSPEGYGYTF. DNA for the CDR3: TGTGCCTGGAGTCCGGAGGGATATGGCTACACCTTC. This chain uses TRBV30 with TRBJ1-2, with unresolved D. Germline V gives CDR1 GTSNPN, CDR2 SVGIG (reference sequence). Trimming removed 2 bases from V and 5 bases from J, with 9 bases in between. The CDR3 is 12 residues long.

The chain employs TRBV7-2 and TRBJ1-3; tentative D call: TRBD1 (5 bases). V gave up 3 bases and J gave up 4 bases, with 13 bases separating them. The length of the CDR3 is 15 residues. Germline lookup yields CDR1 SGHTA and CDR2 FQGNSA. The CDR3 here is CASSFRVSGGNTIYF. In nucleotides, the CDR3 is TGTGCCAGCAGCTTCAGGGTGAGCGGCGGAAACACCATATATTTT.

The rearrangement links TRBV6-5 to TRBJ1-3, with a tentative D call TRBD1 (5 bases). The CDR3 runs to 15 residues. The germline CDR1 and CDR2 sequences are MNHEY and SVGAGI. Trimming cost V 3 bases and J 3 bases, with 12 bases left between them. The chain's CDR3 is CASSYLGPGGNTIYF. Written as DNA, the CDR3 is TGTGCCAGCAGTTATCTGGGGCCAGGTGGAAACACCATATATTTT.

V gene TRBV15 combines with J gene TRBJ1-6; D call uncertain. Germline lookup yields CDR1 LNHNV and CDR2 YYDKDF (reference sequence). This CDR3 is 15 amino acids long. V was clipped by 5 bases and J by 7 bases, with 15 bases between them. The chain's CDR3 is CATSENSGLNSPLHF. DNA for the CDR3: TGTGCCACCAGCGAAAACTCGGGCTTGAATTCACCCCTCCACTTT. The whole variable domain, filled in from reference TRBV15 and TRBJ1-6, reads DAMVIQNPRYQVTQFGKPVTLSCSQTLNHNVMYWYQQKSSQAPKLLFHYYDKDFNNEADTPDNFQSRRPNTSFCFLDIRSPGLGDTAMYLCATSENSGLNSPLHFGNGTRLTVT.

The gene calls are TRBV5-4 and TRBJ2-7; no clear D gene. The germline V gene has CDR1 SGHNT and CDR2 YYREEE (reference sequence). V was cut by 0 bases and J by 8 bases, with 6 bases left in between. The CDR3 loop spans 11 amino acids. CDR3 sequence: CASSLDSKQYF. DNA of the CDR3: TGTGCCAGCAGCTTGGACAGCAAGCAGTACTTC.

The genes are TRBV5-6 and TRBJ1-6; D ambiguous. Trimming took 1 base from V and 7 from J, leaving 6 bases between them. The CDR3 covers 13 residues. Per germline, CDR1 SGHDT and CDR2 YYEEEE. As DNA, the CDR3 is TGTGCCAGCAGCTTGCTTCAAAATTCACCCCTCCACTTT. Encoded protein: CASSLLQNSPLHF.

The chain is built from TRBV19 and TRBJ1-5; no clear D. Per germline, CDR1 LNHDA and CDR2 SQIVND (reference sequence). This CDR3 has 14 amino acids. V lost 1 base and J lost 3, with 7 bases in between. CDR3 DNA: TGTGCCAGTAGTATAGGGACCCCCAATCAGCCCCAGCATTTT. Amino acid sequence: CASSIGTPNQPQHF. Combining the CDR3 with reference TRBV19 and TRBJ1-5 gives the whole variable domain DGGITQSPKYLFRKEGQNVTLSCEQNLNHDAMYWYRQDPGQGLRLIYYSQIVNDFQKGDIAEGYSVSREKKESFPLTVTSAQKNPTAFYLCASSIGTPNQPQHFGDGTRLSIL.